This T cell receptor (beta chain) derives from a study of blood T cell repertoires in COVID-19. For the study at large: From T cells, B-cell-depleted T cells, or PBMCs came the material, which was cDNA or gDNA.

As originally analysed: Using reference gene primer amplification, nucleated cell counts were estimated. Libraries were prepared by immunoSEQ multiplex PCR; TCRdb keeps only in-frame clonotypes and omits some of them. D and trimming come from the DNA, and the V and J calls and clone size come from that table. In the table there are about 45,000 clones, over 90% of which are singletons. Germline CDR1 is LGHNA and CDR2 is YSLEER. Unmatched junction bases numbered 2, after V lost 0 bases and J lost 1 base. CDR3 length: 15 amino acids. The V gene is TRBV4-3, the J gene TRBJ2-7; 8 positions agree with TRBD2. Sequenced material: peripheral blood. This receptor was identified in a human donor in a cohort sampled during active COVID-19. CDR3 region: CASSQDRGGSYEQYF. DNA for the CDR3: TGCGCCAGCAGCCAAGATCGGGGGGGGTCCTACGAGCAGTACTTC.